What follows is one TCR beta chain and its context. Its cognate antigen is unknown. Mild-to-severe COVID-19 survivors were the donors. The record originates from a study of CD4 T cell repertoires in COVID-19. Whole-study findings and limits: Some SARS-CoV-2 clonotypes, between about 6.5 and 25%, recurred in SARS-CoV and/or HKU1 cultures. Suggested intraclonal diversification: top SARS-CoV-2-reactive clonotypes appeared in two or three memory subsets.

Data came from immunoSEQ multiplex PCR; TCRdb stores just in-frame clones and leaves some out. The sample yields fewer than 100,000 clones, around 82% seen once. The CDR3 has 13 residues. Between the trimmed V and J ends, which lost 0 bases and 6 bases, there was a span of 8 bases. CDR1 and CDR2 (germline): SGHTA, FQGNSA. The sequence was collected from a human donor who had COVID-19. The sample consisted of CD4+ T cells from peripheral blood, taken after recovery from COVID-19. The chain combines TRBV7-2 with TRBJ1-1; D is ambiguous. CDR3 in amino acids: CASSLAIQAEAFF. The CDR3 DNA follows: TGTGCCAGCAGCTTAGCGATCCAGGCTGAAGCTTTCTTT. Looking up the rest from reference TRBV7-2 and TRBJ1-1 gives the full variable domain: GAGVSQSPSNKVTEKGKDVELRCDPISGHTALYWYRQSLGQGLEFLIYFQGNSAPDKSGLPSDRFSAERTGGSVSTLTIQRTQQEDSAVYLCASSLAIQAEAFFGQGTRLTVV.